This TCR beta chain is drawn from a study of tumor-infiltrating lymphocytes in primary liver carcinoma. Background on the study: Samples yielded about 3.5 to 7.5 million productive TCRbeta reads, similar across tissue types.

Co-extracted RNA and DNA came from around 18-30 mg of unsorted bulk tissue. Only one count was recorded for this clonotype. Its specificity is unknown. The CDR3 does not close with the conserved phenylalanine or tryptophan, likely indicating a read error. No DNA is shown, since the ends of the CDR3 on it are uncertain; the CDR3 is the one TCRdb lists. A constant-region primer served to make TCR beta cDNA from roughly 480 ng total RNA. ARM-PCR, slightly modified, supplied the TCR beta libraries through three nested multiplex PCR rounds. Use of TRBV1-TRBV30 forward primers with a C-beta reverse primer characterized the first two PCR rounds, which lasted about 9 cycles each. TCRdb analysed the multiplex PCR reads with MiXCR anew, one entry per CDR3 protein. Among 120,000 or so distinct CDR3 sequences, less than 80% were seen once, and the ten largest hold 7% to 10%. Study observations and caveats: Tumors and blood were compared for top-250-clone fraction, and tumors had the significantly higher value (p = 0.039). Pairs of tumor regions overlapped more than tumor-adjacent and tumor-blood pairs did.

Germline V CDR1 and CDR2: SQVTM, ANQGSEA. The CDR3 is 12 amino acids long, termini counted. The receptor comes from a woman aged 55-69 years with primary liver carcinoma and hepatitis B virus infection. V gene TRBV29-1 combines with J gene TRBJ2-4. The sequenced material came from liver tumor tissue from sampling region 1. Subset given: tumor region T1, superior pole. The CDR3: CSVFVQNNIQCL.